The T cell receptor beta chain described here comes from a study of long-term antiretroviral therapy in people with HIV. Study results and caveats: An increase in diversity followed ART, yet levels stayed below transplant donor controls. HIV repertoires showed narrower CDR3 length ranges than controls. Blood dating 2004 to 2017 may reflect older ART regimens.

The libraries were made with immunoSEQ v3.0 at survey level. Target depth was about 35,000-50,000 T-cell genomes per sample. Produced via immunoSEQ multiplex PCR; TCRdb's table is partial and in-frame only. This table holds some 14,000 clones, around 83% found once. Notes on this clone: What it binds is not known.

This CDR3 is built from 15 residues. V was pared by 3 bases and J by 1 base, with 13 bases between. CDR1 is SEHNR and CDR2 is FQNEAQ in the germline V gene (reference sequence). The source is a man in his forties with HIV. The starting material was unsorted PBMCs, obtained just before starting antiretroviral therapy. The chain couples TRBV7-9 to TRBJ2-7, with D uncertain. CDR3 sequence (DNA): TGTGCCAGCAGCTTGGAGCCGGGCCGGTCCTACGAGCAGTACTTC. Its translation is CASSLEPGRSYEQYF.